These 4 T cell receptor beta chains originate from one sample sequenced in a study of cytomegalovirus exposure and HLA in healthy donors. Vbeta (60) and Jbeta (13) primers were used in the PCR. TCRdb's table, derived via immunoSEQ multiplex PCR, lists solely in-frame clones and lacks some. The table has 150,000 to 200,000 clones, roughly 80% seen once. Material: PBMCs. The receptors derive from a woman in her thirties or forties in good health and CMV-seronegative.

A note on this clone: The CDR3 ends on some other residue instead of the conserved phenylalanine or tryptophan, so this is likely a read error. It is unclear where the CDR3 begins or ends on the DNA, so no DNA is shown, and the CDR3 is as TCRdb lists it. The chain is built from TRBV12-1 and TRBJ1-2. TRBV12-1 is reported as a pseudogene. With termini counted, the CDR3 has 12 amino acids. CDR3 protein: CASSLVDYGYTC.

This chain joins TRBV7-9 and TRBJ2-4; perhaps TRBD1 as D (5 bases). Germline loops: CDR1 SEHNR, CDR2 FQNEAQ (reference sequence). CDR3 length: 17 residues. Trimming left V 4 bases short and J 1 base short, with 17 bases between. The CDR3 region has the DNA TGTGCCAGCAGCTCCCCCTTTGGGGCTGGGGCCAAAAACATTCAGTACTTC. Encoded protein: CASSSPFGAGAKNIQYF.

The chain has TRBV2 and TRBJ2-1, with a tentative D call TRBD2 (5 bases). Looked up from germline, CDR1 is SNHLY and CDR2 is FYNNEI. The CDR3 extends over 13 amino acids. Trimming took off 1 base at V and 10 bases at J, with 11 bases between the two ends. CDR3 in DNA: TGTGCCAGCAGTGAAGACAATAGCGCGGAGCAGTTCTTC. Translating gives CASSEDNSAEQFF.

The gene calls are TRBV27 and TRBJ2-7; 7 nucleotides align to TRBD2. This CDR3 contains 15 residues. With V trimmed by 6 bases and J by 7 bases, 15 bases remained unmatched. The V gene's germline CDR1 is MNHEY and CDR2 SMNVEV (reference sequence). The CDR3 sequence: CASRDRDYRWGEQYF. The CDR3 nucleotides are TGTGCCAGCAGAGACCGGGACTATCGATGGGGAGAGCAGTACTTC.